The 18 T cell receptor beta chains listed next were all sequenced from one sample in a study of shared clonotypes between healthy human individuals. Data came from immunoSEQ multiplex PCR; TCRdb stores just in-frame clones and leaves some out. Among around 2,000,000 clones listed, 85% to 95% were seen once. Specimen: naive CD4+ T cells sorted from blood. Specified subset: CD45RA+ positively selected. These receptors came from a young man in good health.

This chain uses TRBV30 with TRBJ1-4; D is uncertain. V was clipped by 3 bases and J by 2 bases, with 10 bases between them. Germline CDR1 and CDR2: GTSNPN and SVGIG (reference sequence). This CDR3 region has 14 residues. The CDR3 DNA follows: TGTGCCTGGAGCTCAGGAAAGACTAATGAAAAACTGTTTTTT. Amino acid sequence: CAWSSGKTNEKLFF.

This clone has a count of ten or more. The sample contains more than one DNA sequence encoding this CDR3. The chain has TRBV7-9 and TRBJ2-3, with 9 nucleotides matching TRBD2. This CDR3 contains 15 residues. CDR1 and CDR2 from the germline V gene are SEHNR and FQNEAQ (reference sequence). V lost 0 bases, J lost 3 bases, and 1 base stayed unmatched. The CDR3 sequence: CASSLASGRTDTQYF. DNA of the CDR3: TGTGCCAGCAGCTTAGCTAGCGGGAGAACAGATACGCAGTATTTT.

Details on this clone: One end of the junction fails to match germline, which may point to a read error. The chain links TRBV9 to TRBJ1-1; D perhaps matches TRBD1 (5 bases). Per the germline V gene, CDR1 is SGDLS and CDR2 is YYNGEE. The CDR3 consists of 15 residues. CDR3 loop: CASTVTGAPNTEAFF. CDR3 DNA: TGTGCCAGCACCGTAACCGGGGCTCCGAACACTGAAGCTTTCTTT.

As to this clone: Other DNA sequences in the same sample also yield this CDR3. The CDR3 loop is CASSLVAGGNTGELFF. In DNA form, the CDR3 reads TGTGCCAGCAGCTTAGTAGCGGGAGGGAACACCGGGGAGCTGTTTTTT. This rearrangement joins TRBV7-2 to TRBJ2-2, with 10 bases lining up with TRBD2. The CDR3 has 16 residues. The trim removed 1 base at V and 1 base at J, leaving 0 bases unmatched. Germline CDR1 is SGHTA and CDR2 is FQGNSA. Based on the CDR3 plus reference TRBV7-2 and TRBJ2-2, the full variable domain is GAGVSQSPSNKVTEKGKDVELRCDPISGHTALYWYRQSLGQGLEFLIYFQGNSAPDKSGLPSDRFSAERTGGSVSTLTIQRTQQEDSAVYLCASSLVAGGNTGELFFGEGSRLTVL.

V is TRBV10-1 and J is TRBJ2-1, with a tentative D call TRBD1 (5 bases). Germline loops: CDR1 WNHNN, CDR2 SYGVQD (reference sequence). The CDR3 contains 14 residues. V shed 0 bases and J shed 8 bases, with 11 bases lying between them. The CDR3 sequence: CASSESWGDDEQFF. DNA for the CDR3: TGCGCCAGCAGTGAGTCGTGGGGCGACGATGAGCAGTTCTTC.

V and J are TRBV10-1 and TRBJ2-2; D gene ambiguous. V gave up 7 bases and J gave up 2 bases, with 11 bases separating them. The CDR3 contains 14 residues. Germline values: CDR1 WNHNN, CDR2 SYGVQD (reference sequence). In DNA, the CDR3 is TGCGCCAGCACTGGGCAGGTTAACACCGGGGAGCTGTTTTTT. Encoded protein: CASTGQVNTGELFF.

The CDR3 protein is CAISESWQGSLQTQYF. DNA of the CDR3: TGTGCCATCAGTGAGTCGTGGCAGGGGAGTTTGCAGACCCAGTACTTC. This chain connects TRBV10-3 to TRBJ2-5, with a tentative D call TRBD1 (6 bases). Germline loops: CDR1 ENHRY, CDR2 SYGVKD. Trimming took off 0 bases at V and 6 bases at J, with 17 bases between the two ends. This CDR3 has 16 amino acids.

Turning to this clone: The same CDR3 arises from other DNA sequences in this sample as well. The J gene is TRBJ2-7, the V gene TRBV7-9; the match to TRBD1 covers 7 bases. CDR1 is SEHNR and CDR2 is FQNEAQ in the germline V gene (reference sequence). CDR3 size: 13 residues. The junction had 1 base not matched to a gene; V was cut back by 2 bases and J by 3 bases. The CDR3 here is CASSLRQGYEQYF. DNA of the CDR3: TGTGCCAGCAGCTTAAGACAGGGCTACGAGCAGTACTTC.

Here the CDR3 DNA reads TGTGCCAGTAGTATAGGCGGGAGTAGCGATGAGCAGTTCTTC. It yields the protein CASSIGGSSDEQFF. The chain has TRBV19 and TRBJ2-1; 7 nucleotides align to TRBD2. Germline V gives CDR1 LNHDA, CDR2 SQIVND (reference sequence). V dropped 1 base and J dropped 8; count of bases not matched to a gene: 5. CDR3 size: 14 residues.

This chain links TRBV27 with TRBJ1-2, with 7 bases lining up with TRBD1. With 5 bases clipped from V and 5 bases from J, the junction kept 17 bases outside the gene matches. The germline CDR1 and CDR2 sequences are MNHEY and SMNVEV (reference sequence). This CDR3 is 17 amino acids long. The CDR3 nucleotides are TGTGCCAGCAGTCCGTCTGCCACAGGGGCCCTCTGGTATGGCTACACCTTC. It codes for CASSPSATGALWYGYTF.

The chain couples TRBV2 to TRBJ2-5; D perhaps matches TRBD1 (5 bases). The CDR3 is 13 amino acids. Germline V gene sequence: CDR1 SNHLY, CDR2 FYNNEI. Trimming took 6 bases from V and 5 from J, leaving 13 bases between them. CDR3 nucleotide sequence: TGTGCCAGCAGGGGGCGCAGTCTGGAGACCCAGTACTTC. Protein product: CASRGRSLETQYF.

This clone showed up just once. The sample carries other DNA sequences with the same CDR3. The chain employs TRBV5-1 and TRBJ2-5; 9 bases map to TRBD1. The CDR3 spans 15 residues. After removal of 0 bases from V and 4 bases from J, the junction contained 4 bases not matched to a gene. The germline gives CDR1 SGHRS, CDR2 YFSETQ. This chain's CDR3 is CASSLEGTGRETQYF. As DNA, the CDR3 is TGCGCCAGCAGCTTGGAGGGGACAGGGCGAGAGACCCAGTACTTC.

Only one count was recorded for this clone. The chain is built from TRBV11-2 and TRBJ2-7; TRBD2 aligns across 9 bases. J gave up 2 bases and V 5 bases, and 7 bases lay outside the gene matches. Germline CDR1 reads SGHAT; CDR2 reads FQNNGV. The CDR3 contains 15 residues. CDR3 bases: TGTGCCAGCAGCCCCCGACTAGCGGAAACCTACGAGCAGTACTTC. As protein: CASSPRLAETYEQYF.

Note on this clone: Distinct nucleotide sequences in the sample also encode this CDR3. The gene calls are TRBV18 and TRBJ2-7; D is perhaps TRBD2 (5 bases). CDR3 size: 12 residues. V was cut by 2 bases and J by 7 bases, with 9 bases left in between. Germline V gene data show CDR1 as KGHSH and CDR2 as LQKENI. The CDR3 sequence is CASSPSGGEQYF. The CDR3 coding sequence is TGTGCCAGCTCACCATCAGGCGGGGAGCAGTACTTC.

This clone was seen only a few times. J is TRBJ2-4 and V is TRBV6-6; D gene uncertain. This CDR3 has 14 residues. V was cut by 6 bases and J by 6 bases, with 15 bases left in between. Per the germline V gene, CDR1 is MNHNY and CDR2 is SVGAGI (reference sequence). The CDR3, as DNA: TGTGCCAGCAGATTGAACTCCAGGATAAACATTCAGTACTTC. Protein product: CASRLNSRINIQYF.

V is TRBV14 and J is TRBJ1-6, with TRBD1 as a possible D gene (6 bases). The CDR3 totals 17 residues. Per germline, CDR1 SGHDN and CDR2 FVKESK. Trimming shortened V by 1 base and J by 6 bases, and 16 bases separated the two germline ends. The CDR3 loop is CASSQVSGAIRNSPLHF. The DNA of the CDR3 is TGTGCCAGCAGCCAAGTTTCAGGGGCGATTCGTAATTCACCCCTCCACTTT.

This clone was found once. The chain couples TRBV14 to TRBJ2-1, with D perhaps TRBD2 (6 bases). V lost 6 bases and J 0 bases, leaving 15 bases between the germline ends. CDR1 is SGHDN and CDR2 is FVKESK in the germline V gene. This CDR3 is 16 amino acids long. CDR3 sequence reads: CASSRSGGSSYNEQFF. The DNA of the CDR3 is TGTGCCAGCAGTCGTAGCGGAGGGAGCTCCTACAATGAGCAGTTCTTC. Looking up the rest from reference TRBV14 and TRBJ2-1 gives the full variable domain: EAGVTQFPSHSVIEKGQTVTLRCDPISGHDNLYWYRRVMGKEIKFLLHFVKESKQDESGMPNNRFLAERTGGTYSTLKVQPAELEDSGVYFCASSRSGGSSYNEQFFGPGTRLTVL.

Points on this clone: Different DNA sequences within this sample yield the same CDR3. This rearrangement joins TRBV5-1 to TRBJ2-3; D not resolved. CDR1 and CDR2 from the germline V gene are SGHRS and YFSETQ. V dropped 0 bases and J dropped 2 bases, with 7 bases sitting between them. The CDR3 is made up of 14 amino acids. The CDR3 spells CASSLGTYTDTQYF. For the CDR3, the DNA is TGCGCCAGCAGCTTGGGCACCTACACAGATACGCAGTATTTT.